This T cell receptor beta chain stems from a study of CD8+ T cells in alopecia areata. The study's findings and limits: Patients displayed less clarity in TCR sharing than mice, a finding possibly related to HLA.

Markers used for sorting pooled cutaneous lymph node cells were CD4, CD8alpha, NKG2D, NKG2ACE and others. In this sample, this clone turned up many times. Its cognate antigen is unknown. Germline and genes: mouse. The read terminates 4 residues ahead of where the CDR3 ends, so the germline J gene completes it. Extraction of RNA preceded its reverse transcription into cDNA, which served as the sequencing template. Assay used: immunoSEQ multiplex PCR; TCRdb lists only in-frame clones, some missing. Recorded here are 270,000 or so clones, none singletons. Trimming took 3 bases from V and 4 from J, leaving 6 bases between them. The CDR3 is 12 residues long. Looked up from germline, CDR1 is MNHDT and CDR2 is YYDKIL.

The source material was CD4+ T cells sorted from a lymph node. This chain links TRBV17 with TRBJ1-2; no reliable D call. This receptor was identified in a C3H/HeJ mouse with alopecia areata. For this strain, the MHC haplotype corresponds to H2-k. The CDR3 DNA, read in part, is TGTGCTAGCAGTAGGCAGAGCTCC. Translated, it gives CASSRQSS. The complete CDR3 protein is CASSRQSSDYTF. Looking up the rest from reference TRBV17 and TRBJ1-2 gives the full variable domain: DTTVKQNPRYKLARVGKPVNLICSQTMNHDTMYWYQKKPNQAPKLLLFYYDKILNREADTFEKFQSSRPNNSFCSLYIGSAGLEYSAMYLCASSRQSSDYTFGSGTRLLVI.